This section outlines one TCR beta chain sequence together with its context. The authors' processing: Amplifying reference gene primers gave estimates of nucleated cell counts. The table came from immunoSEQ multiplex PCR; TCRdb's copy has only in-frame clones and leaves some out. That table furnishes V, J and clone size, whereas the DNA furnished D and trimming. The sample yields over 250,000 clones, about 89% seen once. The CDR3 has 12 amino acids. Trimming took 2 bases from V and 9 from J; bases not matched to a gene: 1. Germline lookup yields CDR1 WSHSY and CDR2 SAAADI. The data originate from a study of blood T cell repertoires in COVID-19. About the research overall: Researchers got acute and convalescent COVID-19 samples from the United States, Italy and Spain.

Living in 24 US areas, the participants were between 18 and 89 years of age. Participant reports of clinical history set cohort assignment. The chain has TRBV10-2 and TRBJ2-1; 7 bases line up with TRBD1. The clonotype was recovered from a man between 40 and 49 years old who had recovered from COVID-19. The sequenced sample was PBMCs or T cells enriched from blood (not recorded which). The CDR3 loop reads CASSETGAEQFF. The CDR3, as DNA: TGCGCCAGCAGTGAGACAGGGGCTGAGCAGTTCTTC.